Presented here are 2 T cell receptor beta chains from one specimen sequenced in a study of blood T cell repertoires in COVID-19. The repertoire was sequenced with immunoSEQ multiplex PCR; TCRdb's copy has only in-frame clones and lacks some. The repertoire holds 50,000 to 60,000 clones, with under 85% as singletons. Sequencing was carried out using peripheral blood. The receptors shown here come from a man between 65 and 85 years old with active COVID-19.

V and J are TRBV6-2 or TRBV6-3 and TRBJ2-7; 7 nucleotides line up with TRBD1. The germline gives CDR1 MNHEY, CDR2 SVGEGT. This CDR3 is 14 amino acids long. The ends lost 2 bases at V and 6 bases at J; junction bases unmatched: 7. CDR3 nucleotide sequence: TGTGCCAGCAGTTACGAGGTGAGGGGGCGCGAGCAGTACTTC. It specifies CASSYEVRGREQYF.

This clone was seen just once. The chain links TRBV7-2 to TRBJ2-1, with TRBD2 identical over 8 bases. V lost 1 base and J lost 6; bases outside the gene matches: 5. Germline CDR1 reads SGHTA; CDR2 reads FQGNSA. The length of the CDR3 is 15 residues. The CDR3 sequence: CASSLVIGGANEQFF. CDR3 DNA sequence: TGTGCCAGCAGCTTAGTTATCGGGGGGGCCAATGAGCAGTTCTTC.